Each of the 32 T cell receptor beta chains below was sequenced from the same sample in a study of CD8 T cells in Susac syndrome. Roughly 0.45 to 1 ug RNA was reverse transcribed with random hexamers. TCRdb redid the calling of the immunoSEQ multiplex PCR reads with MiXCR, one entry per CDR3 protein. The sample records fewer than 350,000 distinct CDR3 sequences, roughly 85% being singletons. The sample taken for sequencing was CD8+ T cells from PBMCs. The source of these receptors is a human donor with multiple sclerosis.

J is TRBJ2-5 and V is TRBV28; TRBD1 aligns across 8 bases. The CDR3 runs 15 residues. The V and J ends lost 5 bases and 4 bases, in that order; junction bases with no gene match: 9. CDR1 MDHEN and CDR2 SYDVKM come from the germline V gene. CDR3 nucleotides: TGTGCCAGCAGTCCGCCCTACAGGGGGGCAGAGACCCAGTACTTC. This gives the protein CASSPPYRGAETQYF.

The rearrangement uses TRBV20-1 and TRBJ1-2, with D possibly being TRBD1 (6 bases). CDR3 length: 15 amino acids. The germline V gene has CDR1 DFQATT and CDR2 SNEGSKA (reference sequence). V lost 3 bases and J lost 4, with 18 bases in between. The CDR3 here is CSARDRGGLGYGYTF. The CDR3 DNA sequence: TGCAGTGCTAGGGACCGGGGGGGGCTCGGCTATGGCTACACCTTC.

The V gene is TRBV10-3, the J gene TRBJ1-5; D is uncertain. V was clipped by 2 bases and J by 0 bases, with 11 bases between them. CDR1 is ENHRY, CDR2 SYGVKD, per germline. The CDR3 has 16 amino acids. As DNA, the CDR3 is TGTGCCATCAGTGAGGGCACGGTGAATAGCAATCAGCCCCAGCATTTT. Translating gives CAISEGTVNSNQPQHF.

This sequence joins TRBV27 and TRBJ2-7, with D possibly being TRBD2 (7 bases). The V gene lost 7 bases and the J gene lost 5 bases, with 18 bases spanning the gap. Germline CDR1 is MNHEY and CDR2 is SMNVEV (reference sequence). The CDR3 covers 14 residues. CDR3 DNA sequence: TGTGCCAGCAAAATGGGGGGCGGGAGCGACGAGCAGTACTTC. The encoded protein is CASKMGGGSDEQYF.

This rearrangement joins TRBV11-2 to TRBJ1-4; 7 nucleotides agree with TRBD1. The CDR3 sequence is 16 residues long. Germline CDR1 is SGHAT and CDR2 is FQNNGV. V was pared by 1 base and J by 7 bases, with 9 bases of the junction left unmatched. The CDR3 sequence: CASSLVFQAGGEKLFF. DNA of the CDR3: TGTGCCAGCAGCTTAGTCTTCCAGGCAGGGGGTGAAAAACTGTTTTTT.

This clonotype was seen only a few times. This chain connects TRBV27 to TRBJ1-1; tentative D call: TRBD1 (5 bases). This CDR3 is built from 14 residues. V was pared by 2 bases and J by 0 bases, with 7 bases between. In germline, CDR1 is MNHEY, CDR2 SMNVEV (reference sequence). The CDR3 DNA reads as TGTGCCAGCAGTTTAGGGGGGGTGAACACTGAAGCTTTCTTT. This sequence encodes CASSLGGVNTEAFF.

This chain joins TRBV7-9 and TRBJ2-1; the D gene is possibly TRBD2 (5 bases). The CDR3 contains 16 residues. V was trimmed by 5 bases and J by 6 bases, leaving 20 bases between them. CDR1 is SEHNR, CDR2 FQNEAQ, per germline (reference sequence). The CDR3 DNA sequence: TGTGCCAGCAGCCATTCGCGGGTGGGAGCGATCAATGAGCAGTTCTTC. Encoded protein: CASSHSRVGAINEQFF. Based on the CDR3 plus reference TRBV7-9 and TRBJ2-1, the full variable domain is DTGVSQNPRHKITKRGQNVTFRCDPISEHNRLYWYRQTLGQGPEFLTYFQNEAQLEKSRLLSDRFSAERPKGSFSTLEIQRTEQGDSAMYLCASSHSRVGAINEQFFGPGTRLTVL.

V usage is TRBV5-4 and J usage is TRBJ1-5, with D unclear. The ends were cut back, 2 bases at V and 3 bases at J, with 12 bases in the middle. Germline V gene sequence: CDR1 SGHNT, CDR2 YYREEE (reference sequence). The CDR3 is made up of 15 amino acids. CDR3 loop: CASSLNPEANQPQHF. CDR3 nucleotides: TGTGCCAGCAGCTTAAACCCCGAGGCCAATCAGCCCCAGCATTTT.

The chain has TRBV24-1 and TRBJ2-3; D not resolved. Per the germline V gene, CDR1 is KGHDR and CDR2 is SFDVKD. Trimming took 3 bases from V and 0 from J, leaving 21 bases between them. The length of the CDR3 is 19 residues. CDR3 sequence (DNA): TGTGCCACCAGTGATCGGAAGAGCGAAATCACCGTAAGCACAGATACGCAGTATTTT. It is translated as CATSDRKSEITVSTDTQYF.

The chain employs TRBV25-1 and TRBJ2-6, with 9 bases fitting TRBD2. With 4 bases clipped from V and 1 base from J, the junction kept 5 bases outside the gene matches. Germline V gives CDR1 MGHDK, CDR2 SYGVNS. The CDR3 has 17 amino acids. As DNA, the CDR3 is TGTGCCAGCAGTGGACTAGCGGATATTTCTGGGGCCAACGTCCTGACTTTC. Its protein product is CASSGLADISGANVLTF. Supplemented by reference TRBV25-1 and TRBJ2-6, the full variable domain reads EADIYQTPRYLVIGTGKKITLECSQTMGHDKMYWYQQDPGMELHLIHYSYGVNSTEKGDLSSESTVSRIRTEHFPLTLESARPSHTSQYLCASSGLADISGANVLTFGAGSRLTVL.

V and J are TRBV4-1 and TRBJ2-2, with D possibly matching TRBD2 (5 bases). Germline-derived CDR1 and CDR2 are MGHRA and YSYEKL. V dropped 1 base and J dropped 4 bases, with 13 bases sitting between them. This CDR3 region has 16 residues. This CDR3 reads CASSQAGSGGTGELFF. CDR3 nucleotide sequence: TGCGCCAGCAGCCAAGCGGGGAGTGGCGGCACCGGGGAGCTGTTTTTT.

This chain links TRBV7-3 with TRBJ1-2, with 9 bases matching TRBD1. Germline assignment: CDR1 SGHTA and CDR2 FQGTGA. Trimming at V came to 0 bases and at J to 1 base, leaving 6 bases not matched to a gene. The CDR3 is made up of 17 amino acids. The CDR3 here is CASSLTSDRGYNYGYTF. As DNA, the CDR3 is TGTGCCAGCAGCTTAACCTCGGACAGGGGCTATAACTATGGCTACACCTTC.

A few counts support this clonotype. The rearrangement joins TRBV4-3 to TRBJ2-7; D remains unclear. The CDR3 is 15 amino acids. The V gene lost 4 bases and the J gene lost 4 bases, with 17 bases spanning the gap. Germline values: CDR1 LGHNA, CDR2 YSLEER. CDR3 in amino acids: CASSRFPDSPYEQYF. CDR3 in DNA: TGCGCCAGCAGCCGATTCCCCGACTCCCCATACGAGCAGTACTTC.

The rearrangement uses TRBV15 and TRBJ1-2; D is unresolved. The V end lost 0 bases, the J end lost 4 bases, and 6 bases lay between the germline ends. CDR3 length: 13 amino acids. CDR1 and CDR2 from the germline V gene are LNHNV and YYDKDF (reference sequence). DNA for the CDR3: TGTGCCACCAGCAGAGAGAATGGCTATGGCTACACCTTC. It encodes CATSRENGYGYTF. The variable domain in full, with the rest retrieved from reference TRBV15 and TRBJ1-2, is DAMVIQNPRYQVTQFGKPVTLSCSQTLNHNVMYWYQQKSSQAPKLLFHYYDKDFNNEADTPDNFQSRRPNTSFCFLDIRSPGLGDTAMYLCATSRENGYGYTFGSGTRLTVV.

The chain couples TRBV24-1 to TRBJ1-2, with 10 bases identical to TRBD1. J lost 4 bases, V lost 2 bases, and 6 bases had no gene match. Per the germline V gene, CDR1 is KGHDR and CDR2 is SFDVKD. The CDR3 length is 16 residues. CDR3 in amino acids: CATSDSRGQGVYGYTF. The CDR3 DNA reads TGTGCCACCAGTGATTCCCGAGGACAGGGGGTCTATGGCTACACCTTC.

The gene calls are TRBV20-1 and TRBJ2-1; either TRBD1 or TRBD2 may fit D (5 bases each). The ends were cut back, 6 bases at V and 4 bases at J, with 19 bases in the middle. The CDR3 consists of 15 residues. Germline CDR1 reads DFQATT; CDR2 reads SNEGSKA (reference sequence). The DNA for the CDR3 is TGCAGTGCAACGGGACCCCGGATTGGTTACAATGAGCAGTTCTTC. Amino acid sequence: CSATGPRIGYNEQFF.

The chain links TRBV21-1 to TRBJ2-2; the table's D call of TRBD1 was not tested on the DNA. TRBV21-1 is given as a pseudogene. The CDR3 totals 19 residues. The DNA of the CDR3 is TGTGCCAGCAGCAAACTACCTAATAAACCCGGGACAGGCGAGTCGGGGCTGTTTTTT. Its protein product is CASSKLPNKPGTGESGLFF.

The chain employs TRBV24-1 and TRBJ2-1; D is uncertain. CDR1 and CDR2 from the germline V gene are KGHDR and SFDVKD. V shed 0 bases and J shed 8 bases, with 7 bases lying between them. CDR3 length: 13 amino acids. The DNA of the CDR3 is TGTGCCACCAGTGATTTGCAGGCACATGAGCAGTTCTTC. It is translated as CATSDLQAHEQFF.

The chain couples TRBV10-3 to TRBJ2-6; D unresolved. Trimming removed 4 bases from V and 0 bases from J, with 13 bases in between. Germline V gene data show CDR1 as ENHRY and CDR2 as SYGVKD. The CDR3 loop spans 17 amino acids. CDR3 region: CAISAWAANSGANVLTF. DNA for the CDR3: TGTGCCATCAGTGCATGGGCCGCAAACTCTGGGGCCAACGTCCTGACTTTC.

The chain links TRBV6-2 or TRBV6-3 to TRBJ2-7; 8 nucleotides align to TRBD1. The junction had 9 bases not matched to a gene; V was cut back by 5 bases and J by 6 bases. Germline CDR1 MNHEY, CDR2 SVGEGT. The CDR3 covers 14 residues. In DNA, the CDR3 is TGTGCCAGCAGTCTCGAAAGGACAGGGACCGAGCAGTACTTC. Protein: CASSLERTGTEQYF.

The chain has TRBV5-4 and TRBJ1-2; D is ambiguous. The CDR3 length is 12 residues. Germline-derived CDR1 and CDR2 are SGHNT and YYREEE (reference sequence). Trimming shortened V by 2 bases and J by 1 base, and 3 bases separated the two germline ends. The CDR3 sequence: CASSFDNYGYTF. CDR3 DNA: TGTGCCAGCAGCTTCGATAACTATGGCTACACCTTC.

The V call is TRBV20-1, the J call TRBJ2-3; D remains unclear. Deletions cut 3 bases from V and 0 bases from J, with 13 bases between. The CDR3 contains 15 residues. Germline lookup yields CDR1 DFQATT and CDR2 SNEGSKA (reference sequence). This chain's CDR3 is CSARVYFASTDTQYF. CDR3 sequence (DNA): TGCAGTGCTAGGGTTTACTTCGCTAGCACAGATACGCAGTATTTT.

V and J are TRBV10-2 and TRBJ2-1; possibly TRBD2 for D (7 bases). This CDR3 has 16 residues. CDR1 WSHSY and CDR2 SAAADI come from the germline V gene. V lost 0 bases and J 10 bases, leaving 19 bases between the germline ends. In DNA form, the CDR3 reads TGCGCCAGCAGTGAGTCCTGGACTAGGGGGAGGGGGGAGCAGTTCTTC. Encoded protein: CASSESWTRGRGEQFF.

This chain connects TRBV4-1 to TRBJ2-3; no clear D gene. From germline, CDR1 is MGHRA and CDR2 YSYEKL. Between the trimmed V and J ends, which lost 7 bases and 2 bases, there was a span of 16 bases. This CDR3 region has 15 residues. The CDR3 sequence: CASKVRDGNTDTQYF. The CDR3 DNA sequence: TGCGCCAGCAAAGTGCGCGACGGAAACACAGATACGCAGTATTTT.

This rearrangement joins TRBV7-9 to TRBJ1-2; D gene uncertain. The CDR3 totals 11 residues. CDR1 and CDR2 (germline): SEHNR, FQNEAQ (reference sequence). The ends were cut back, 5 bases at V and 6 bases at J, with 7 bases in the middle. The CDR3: CASSLTDGYTF. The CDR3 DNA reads TGTGCCAGCAGCCTTACTGATGGCTACACCTTC.

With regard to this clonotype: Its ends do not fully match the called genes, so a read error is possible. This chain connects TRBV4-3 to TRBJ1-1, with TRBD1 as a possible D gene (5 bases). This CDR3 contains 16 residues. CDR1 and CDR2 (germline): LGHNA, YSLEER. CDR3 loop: CASSQGWDRLNAEAFF. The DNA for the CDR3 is TGCGCCAGCAGCCAAGGTTGGGACCGATTGAACGCTGAAGCTTTCTTT.

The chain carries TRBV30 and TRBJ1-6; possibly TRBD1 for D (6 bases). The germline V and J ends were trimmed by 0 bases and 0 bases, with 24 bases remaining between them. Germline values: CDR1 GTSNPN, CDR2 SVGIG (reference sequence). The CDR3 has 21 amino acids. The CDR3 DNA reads TGTGCCTGGAGTGTACGTGGCGCAGGGGCAGTTTATTCCTCCTATAATTCACCCCTCCACTTT. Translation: CAWSVRGAGAVYSSYNSPLHF.

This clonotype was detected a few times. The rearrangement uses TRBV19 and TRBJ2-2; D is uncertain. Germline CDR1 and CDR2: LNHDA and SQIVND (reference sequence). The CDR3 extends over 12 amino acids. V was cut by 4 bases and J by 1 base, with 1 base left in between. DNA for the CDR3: TGTGCCAGTAGTAGGAACACCGGGGAGCTGTTTTTT. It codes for CASSRNTGELFF.

This CDR3 is CASSLWGQRSFVSTDTQYF. In DNA form, the CDR3 reads TGTGCCAGCAGCTTATGGGGACAGCGTTCCTTCGTAAGCACAGATACGCAGTATTTT. The V gene is TRBV7-9, the J gene TRBJ2-3, with TRBD1 matching 7 bases. V trimming: 2 bases; J trimming: 0 bases; junction bases outside the gene matches: 14. The CDR3 has 19 residues. Germline V gives CDR1 SEHNR, CDR2 FQNEAQ (reference sequence). Variable domain in full (rest from reference TRBV7-9 and TRBJ2-3): DTGVSQNPRHKITKRGQNVTFRCDPISEHNRLYWYRQTLGQGPEFLTYFQNEAQLEKSRLLSDRFSAERPKGSFSTLEIQRTEQGDSAMYLCASSLWGQRSFVSTDTQYFGPGTRLTVL.

In DNA, the CDR3 is TGTGCCAGCAGTTTACGGGACAGGGGCTCCTACGAGCAGTACTTC. It translates to CASSLRDRGSYEQYF. The V call is TRBV12-3 or TRBV12-4, the J call TRBJ2-7; 10 nucleotides match TRBD1. V shed 2 bases and J 0 bases; nucleotides not matched to a gene: 1. The length of the CDR3 is 15 residues.

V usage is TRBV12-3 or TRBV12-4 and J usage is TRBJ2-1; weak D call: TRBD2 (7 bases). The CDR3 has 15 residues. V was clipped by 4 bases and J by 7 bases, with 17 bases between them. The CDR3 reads CASSWGAGAGNEQFF. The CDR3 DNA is TGTGCCAGCAGTTGGGGGGCGGGAGCAGGAAATGAGCAGTTCTTC.

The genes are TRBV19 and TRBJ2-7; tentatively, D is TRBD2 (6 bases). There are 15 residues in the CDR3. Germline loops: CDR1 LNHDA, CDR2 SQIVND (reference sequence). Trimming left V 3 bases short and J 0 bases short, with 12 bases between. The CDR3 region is CASSILGLGSYEQYF. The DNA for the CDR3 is TGTGCCAGTAGTATTCTGGGACTGGGCTCCTACGAGCAGTACTTC.